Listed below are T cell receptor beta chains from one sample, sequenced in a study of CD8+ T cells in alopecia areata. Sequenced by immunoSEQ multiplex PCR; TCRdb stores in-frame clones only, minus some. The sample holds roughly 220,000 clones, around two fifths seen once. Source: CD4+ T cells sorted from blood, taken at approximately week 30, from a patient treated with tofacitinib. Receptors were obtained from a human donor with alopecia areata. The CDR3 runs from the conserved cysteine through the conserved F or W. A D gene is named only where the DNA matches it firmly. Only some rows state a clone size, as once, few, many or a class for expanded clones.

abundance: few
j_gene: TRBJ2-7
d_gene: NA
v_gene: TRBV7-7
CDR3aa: CASSFSDGDSYEQYF
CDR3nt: TGTGCTAGCAGCTTCAGCGACGGAGACTCCTACGAGCAGTACTTC

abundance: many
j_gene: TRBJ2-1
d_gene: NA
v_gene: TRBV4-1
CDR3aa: CASSQERRRSEQFF
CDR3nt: TGCGCCAGCAGCCAAGAACGACGCCGCAGTGAGCAGTTCTTC

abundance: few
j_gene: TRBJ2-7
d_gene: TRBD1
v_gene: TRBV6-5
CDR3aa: CASRADRGRTDEQYF
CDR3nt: TGTGCCAGCAGGGCCGACAGGGGAAGAACGGACGAGCAGTACTTC

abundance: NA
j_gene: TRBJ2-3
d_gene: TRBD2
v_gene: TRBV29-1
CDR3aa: CSVASTSARGSTQYF
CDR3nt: TGCAGCGTCGCTAGTACTAGCGCCCGGGGATCTACGCAGTATTTT

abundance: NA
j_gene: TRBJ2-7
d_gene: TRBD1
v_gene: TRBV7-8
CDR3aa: CASSVVPGQGNEQYF
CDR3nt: TGTGCCAGCAGCGTCGTACCGGGACAGGGTAACGAGCAGTACTTC

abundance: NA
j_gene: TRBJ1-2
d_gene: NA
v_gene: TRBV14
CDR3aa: CASSQGRTRADGYTF
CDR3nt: TGTGCCAGCAGCCAGGGACGGACCCGGGCAGATGGCTACACCTTC

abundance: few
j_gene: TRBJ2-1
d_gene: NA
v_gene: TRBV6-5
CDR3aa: CASSEEAKKTQFF
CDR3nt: TGTGCCAGCAGTGAGGAGGCAAAAAAAACACAGTTCTTC

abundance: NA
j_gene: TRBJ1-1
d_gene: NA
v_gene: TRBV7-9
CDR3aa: CASSFGDMNTEAFF
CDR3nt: TGTGCCAGCAGCTTTGGGGACATGAACACTGAAGCTTTCTTT

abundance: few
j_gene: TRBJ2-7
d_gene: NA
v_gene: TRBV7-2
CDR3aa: CASSLSLQGYEQYF
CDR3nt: TGTGCCAGCAGCTTATCCCTCCAGGGCTACGAGCAGTACTTC

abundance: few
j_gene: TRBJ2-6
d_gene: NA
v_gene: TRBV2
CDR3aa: CASSVKGSGANVLTF
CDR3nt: TGTGCCAGCAGTGTTAAAGGGTCTGGGGCCAACGTCCTGACTTTC

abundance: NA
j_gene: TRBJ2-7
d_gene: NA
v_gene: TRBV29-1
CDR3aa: CSVEDQQTYEQYF
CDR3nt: TGCAGCGTTGAAGATCAACAGACCTACGAGCAGTACTTC

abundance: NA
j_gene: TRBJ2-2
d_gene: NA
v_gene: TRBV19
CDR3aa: CASIRGSSNTGELFF
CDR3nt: TGTGCCAGTATAAGGGGCAGTTCAAACACCGGGGAGCTGTTTTTT

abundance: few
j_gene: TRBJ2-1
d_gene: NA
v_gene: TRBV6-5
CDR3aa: CASLPAGSSYNEQFF
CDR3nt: TGTGCCAGCCTCCCCGCGGGGAGCTCCTACAATGAGCAGTTCTTC

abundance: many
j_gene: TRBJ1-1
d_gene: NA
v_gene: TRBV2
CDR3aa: CASSELIANTEAFF
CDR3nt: TGTGCCAGCAGTGAATTAATCGCGAACACTGAAGCTTTCTTT

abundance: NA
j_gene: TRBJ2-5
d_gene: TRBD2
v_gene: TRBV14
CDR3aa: CASSPRGARGETQYF
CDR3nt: TGTGCCAGCAGCCCGCGGGGGGCTCGGGGCGAGACCCAGTACTTC